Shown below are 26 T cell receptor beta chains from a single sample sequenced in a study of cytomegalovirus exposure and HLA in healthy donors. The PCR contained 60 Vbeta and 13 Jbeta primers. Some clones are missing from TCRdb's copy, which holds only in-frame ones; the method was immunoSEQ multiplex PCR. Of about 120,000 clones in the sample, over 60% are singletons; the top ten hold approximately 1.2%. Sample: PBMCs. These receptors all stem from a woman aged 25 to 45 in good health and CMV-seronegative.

As DNA, the CDR3 is TGTGCCAGCAGTTTCCGGGACAGGGCTAATTCACCCCTCCACTTT. Translating it yields CASSFRDRANSPLHF. The chain employs TRBV28 and TRBJ1-6; TRBD1 agrees at 9 bases. Germline V CDR1 and CDR2: MDHEN, SYDVKM. This CDR3 has 15 amino acids. J lost 6 bases, V lost 3 bases, and 3 bases had no gene match. Filled out from reference TRBV28 and TRBJ1-6, the complete variable domain reads DVKVTQSSRYLVKRTGEKVFLECVQDMDHENMFWYRQDPGLGLRLIYFSYDVKMKEKGDIPEGYSVSREKKERFSLILESASTNQTSMYLCASSFRDRANSPLHFGNGTRLTVT.

In DNA form, the CDR3 reads TGTGCCAGCAGCCCAGACAGGGGAGAGACCCAGTACTTC. This codes for CASSPDRGETQYF. The V call is TRBV11-2, the J call TRBJ2-5, with TRBD1 matching 8 bases. V was pared by 5 bases and J by 4 bases, with 3 bases of the junction left unmatched. Germline loops: CDR1 SGHAT, CDR2 FQNNGV. The CDR3 sequence is 13 residues long.

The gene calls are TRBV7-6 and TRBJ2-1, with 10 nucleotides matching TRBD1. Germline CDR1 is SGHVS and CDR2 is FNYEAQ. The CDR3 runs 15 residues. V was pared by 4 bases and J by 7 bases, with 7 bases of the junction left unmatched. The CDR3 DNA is TGTGCCAGCAGCTCCCTGACAGGGGGCTTTAATGAGCAGTTCTTC. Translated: CASSSLTGGFNEQFF.

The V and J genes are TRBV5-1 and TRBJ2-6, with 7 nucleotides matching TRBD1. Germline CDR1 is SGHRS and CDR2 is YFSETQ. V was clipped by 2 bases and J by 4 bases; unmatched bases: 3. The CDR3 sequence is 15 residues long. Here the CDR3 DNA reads TGCGCCAGCAGCTTACAGGGGAAAGGGGCCAACGTCCTGACTTTC. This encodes CASSLQGKGANVLTF.

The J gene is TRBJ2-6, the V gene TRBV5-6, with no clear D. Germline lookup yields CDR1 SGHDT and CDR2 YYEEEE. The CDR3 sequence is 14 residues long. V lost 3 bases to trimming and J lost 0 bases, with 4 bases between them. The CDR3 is CASSSSSGANVLTF. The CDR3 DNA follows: TGTGCCAGCAGCTCCAGCTCTGGGGCCAACGTCCTGACTTTC.

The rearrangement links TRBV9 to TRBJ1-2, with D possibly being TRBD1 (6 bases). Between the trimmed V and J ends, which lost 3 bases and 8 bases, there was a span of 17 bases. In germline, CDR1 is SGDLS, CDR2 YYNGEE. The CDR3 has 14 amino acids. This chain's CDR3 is CASSADNRAWGYTF. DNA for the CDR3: TGTGCCAGCAGCGCGGACAACAGGGCTTGGGGCTACACCTTC.

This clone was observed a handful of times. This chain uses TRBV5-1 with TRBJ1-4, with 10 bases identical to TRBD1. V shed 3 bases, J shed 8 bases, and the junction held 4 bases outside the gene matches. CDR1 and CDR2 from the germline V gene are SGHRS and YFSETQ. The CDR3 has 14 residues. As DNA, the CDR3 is TGCGCCAGCAGCTGGGACAGGGGCGGAGAAAAACTGTTTTTT. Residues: CASSWDRGGEKLFF.

CDR3 in amino acids: CASGWGTAKVQQDTQYF. The CDR3 nucleotides are TGTGCCAGCGGATGGGGGACAGCCAAAGTTCAACAGGATACGCAGTATTTT. The chain recombines TRBV7-9 with TRBJ2-3, with TRBD1 matching over 7 bases. Germline values: CDR1 SEHNR, CDR2 FQNEAQ (reference sequence). The CDR3 consists of 17 residues. The V segment lost 8 bases and the J segment 6 bases; nucleotides outside the gene matches: 20.

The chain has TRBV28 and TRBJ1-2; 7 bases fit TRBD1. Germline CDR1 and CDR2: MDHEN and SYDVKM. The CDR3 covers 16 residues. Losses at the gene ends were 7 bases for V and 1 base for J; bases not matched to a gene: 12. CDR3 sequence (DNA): TGTGCCAGCATCCCGACAGGGTCGGGTTTTAACTATGGCTACACCTTC. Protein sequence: CASIPTGSGFNYGYTF.

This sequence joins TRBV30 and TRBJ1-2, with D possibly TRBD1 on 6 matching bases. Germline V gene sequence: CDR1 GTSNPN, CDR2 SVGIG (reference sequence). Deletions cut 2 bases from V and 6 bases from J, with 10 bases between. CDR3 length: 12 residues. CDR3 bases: TGTGCCTGGAGTAGGACAGCTGATGGCTACACCTTC. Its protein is CAWSRTADGYTF. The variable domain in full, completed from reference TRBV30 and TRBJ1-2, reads SQTIHQWPATLVQPVGSPLSLECTVEGTSNPNLYWYRQAAGRGLQLLFYSVGIGQISSEVPQNLSASRPQDRQFILSSKKLLLSDSGFYLCAWSRTADGYTFGSGTRLTVV.

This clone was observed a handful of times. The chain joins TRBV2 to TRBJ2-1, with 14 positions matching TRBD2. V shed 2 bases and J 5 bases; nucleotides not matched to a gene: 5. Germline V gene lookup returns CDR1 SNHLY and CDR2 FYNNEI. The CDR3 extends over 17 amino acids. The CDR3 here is CASSESRGLAGDNEQFF. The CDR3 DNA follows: TGTGCCAGCAGTGAATCGCGGGGACTAGCGGGGGACAATGAGCAGTTCTTC.

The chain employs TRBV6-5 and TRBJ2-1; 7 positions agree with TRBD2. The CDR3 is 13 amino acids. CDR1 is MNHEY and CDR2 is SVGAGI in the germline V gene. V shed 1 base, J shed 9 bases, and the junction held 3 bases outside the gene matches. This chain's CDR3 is CASSYWGGSEQFF. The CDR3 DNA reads TGTGCCAGCAGTTACTGGGGGGGGAGTGAGCAGTTCTTC.

CDR3 amino acids: CASSPPRGETQYF. The CDR3 region has the DNA TGTGCCAGCTCACCACCCCGGGGGGAGACCCAGTACTTC. The chain joins TRBV18 to TRBJ2-5; TRBD2 might be the D (6 bases). CDR3 length: 13 amino acids. Deletions cut 0 bases from V and 5 bases from J, with 7 bases between. The germline gives CDR1 KGHSH, CDR2 LQKENI.

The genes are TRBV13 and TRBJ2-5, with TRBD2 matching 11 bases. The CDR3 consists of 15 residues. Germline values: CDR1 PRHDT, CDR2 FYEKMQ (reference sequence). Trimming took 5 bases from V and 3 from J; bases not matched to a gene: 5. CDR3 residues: CASSPPGLAEETQYF. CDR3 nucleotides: TGTGCCAGCAGCCCGCCGGGACTAGCGGAAGAGACCCAGTACTTC.

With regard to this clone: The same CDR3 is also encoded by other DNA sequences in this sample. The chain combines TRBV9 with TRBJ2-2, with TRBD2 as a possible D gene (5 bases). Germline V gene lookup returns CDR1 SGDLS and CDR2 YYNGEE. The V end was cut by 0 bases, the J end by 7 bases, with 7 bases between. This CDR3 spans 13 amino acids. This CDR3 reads CASSVVGGGELFF. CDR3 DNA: TGTGCCAGCAGCGTAGTTGGAGGCGGGGAGCTGTTTTTT.

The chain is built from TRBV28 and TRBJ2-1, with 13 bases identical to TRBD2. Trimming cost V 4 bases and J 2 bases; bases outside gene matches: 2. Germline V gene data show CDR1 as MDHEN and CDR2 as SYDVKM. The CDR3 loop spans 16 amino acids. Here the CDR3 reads CASSSGTSGTYNEQFF. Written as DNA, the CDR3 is TGTGCCAGCAGTTCAGGGACTAGCGGGACCTACAATGAGCAGTTCTTC.

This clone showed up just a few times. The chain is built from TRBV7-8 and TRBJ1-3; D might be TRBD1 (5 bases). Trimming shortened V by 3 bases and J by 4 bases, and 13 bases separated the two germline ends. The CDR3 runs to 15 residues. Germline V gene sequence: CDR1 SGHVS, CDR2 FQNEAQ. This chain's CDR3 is CASSFSGALGNTIYF. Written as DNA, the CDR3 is TGTGCCAGCAGCTTCAGCGGGGCGCTGGGAAACACCATATATTTT.

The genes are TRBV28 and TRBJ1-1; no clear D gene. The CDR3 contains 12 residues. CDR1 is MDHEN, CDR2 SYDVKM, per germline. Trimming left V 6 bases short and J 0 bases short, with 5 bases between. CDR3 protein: CASSQMNTEAFF. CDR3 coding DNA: TGTGCCAGCAGCCAAATGAACACTGAAGCTTTCTTT. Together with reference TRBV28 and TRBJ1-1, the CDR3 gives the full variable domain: DVKVTQSSRYLVKRTGEKVFLECVQDMDHENMFWYRQDPGLGLRLIYFSYDVKMKEKGDIPEGYSVSREKKERFSLILESASTNQTSMYLCASSQMNTEAFFGQGTRLTVV.

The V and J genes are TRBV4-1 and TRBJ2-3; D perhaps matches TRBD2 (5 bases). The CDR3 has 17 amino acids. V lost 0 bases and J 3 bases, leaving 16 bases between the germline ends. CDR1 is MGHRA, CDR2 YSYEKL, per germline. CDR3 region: CASSQERTLGVTDTQYF. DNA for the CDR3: TGCGCCAGCAGCCAAGAAAGGACGCTGGGAGTTACAGATACGCAGTATTTT.

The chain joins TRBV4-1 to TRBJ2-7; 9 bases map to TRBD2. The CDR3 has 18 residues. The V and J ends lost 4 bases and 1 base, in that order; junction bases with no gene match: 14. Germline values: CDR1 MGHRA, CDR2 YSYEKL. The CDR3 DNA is TGCGCCAGCAGCCTCCTCAAGGAAAGCGGGAGGAGATCCTACGAGCAGTACTTC. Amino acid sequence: CASSLLKESGRRSYEQYF.

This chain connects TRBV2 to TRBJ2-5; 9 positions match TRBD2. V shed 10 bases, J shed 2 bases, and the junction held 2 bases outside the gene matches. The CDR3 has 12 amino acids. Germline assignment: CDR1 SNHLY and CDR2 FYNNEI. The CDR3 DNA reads TGTGCCATCAGCGGGGGGCAAGAGACCCAGTACTTC. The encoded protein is CAISGGQETQYF.

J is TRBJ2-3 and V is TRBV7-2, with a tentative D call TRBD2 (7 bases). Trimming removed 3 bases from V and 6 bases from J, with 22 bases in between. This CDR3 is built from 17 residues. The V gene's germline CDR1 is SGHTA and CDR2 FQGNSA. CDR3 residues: CASSFIRNGGPDDTQYF. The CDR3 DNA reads TGTGCCAGCAGCTTTATTCGTAACGGGGGGCCAGATGATACGCAGTATTTT.

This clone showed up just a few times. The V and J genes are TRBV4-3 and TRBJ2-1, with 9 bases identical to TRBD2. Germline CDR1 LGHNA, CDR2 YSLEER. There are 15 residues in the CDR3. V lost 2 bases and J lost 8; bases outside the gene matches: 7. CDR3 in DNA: TGCGCCAGCAGCCAACTAGCGGGGCCGGGGGATGAGCAGTTCTTC. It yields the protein CASSQLAGPGDEQFF.

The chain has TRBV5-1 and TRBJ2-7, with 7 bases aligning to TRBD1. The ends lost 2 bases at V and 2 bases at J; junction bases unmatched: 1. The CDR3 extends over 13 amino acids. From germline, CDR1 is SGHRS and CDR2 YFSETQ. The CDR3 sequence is CASSFDRAYEQYF. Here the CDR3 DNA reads TGCGCCAGCAGCTTCGACAGGGCCTACGAGCAGTACTTC.

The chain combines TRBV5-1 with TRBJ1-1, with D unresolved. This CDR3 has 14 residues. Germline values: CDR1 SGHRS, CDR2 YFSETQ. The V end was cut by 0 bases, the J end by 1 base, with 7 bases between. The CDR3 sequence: CASSLARENTEAFF. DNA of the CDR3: TGCGCCAGCAGCTTGGCCCGGGAGAACACTGAAGCTTTCTTT.

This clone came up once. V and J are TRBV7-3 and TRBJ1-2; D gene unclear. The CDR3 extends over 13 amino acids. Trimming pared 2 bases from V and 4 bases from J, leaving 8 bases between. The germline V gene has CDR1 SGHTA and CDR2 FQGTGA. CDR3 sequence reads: CASSLGEAYGYTF. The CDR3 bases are TGTGCCAGCAGCTTAGGGGAGGCCTATGGCTACACCTTC.